One T cell receptor beta chain is described in this entry. Its antigen is unidentified. The sample belongs to a study of T-cell memory formation after mild COVID-19. Turning to the study itself: Most TCR clusters belonged to a single donor. Study conclusions and caveats: A second wave expanding day 15 to 37 was CD4+-biased; contracting clones were balanced.

The CDR3 has 16 residues. In germline, CDR1 is SGHVS, CDR2 FQNEAQ. Trimming at V came to 5 bases and at J to 5 bases, leaving 11 bases not matched to a gene. Sample barcodes and UMIs were carried by the TCR alpha and TCR beta cDNA libraries that 5'RACE generated with constant-segment primers. One entry per CDR3 protein, called by TCRdb with MiXCR from the 5' RACE reads. The sample has a few hundred thousand distinct CDR3 sequences; 25% to 30% are singletons. The clonotype originates from an adult woman who had mild COVID-19 (a few samples of this study predate the infection). Cell type and time point are not known. The material sequenced was PBMCs or a T cell subset sorted from them (not recorded which). The chain combines TRBV7-8 with TRBJ2-5; 10 nucleotides line up with TRBD2. The CDR3 spells CASSPRKRGGLETQYF. For the CDR3, the DNA is TGTGCCAGCAGCCCTCGGAAGCGGGGGGGCCTCGAGACCCAGTACTTC.